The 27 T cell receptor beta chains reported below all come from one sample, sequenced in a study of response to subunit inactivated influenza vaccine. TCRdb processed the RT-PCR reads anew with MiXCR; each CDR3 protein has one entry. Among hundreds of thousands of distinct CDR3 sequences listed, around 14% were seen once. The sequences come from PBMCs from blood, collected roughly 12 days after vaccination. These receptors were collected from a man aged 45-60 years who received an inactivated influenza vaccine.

The DNA of the CDR3 is TGTGCCACCAGGGGAGTCCGAAGAGCCCAAGAGACCCAGTACTTC. This gives the protein CATRGVRRAQETQYF. The V gene is TRBV15, the J gene TRBJ2-5; a possible D gene is TRBD2 (5 bases). Germline V gene sequence: CDR1 LNHNV, CDR2 YYDKDF (reference sequence). The ends were cut back, 6 bases at V and 1 base at J, with 15 bases in the middle. The CDR3 extends over 15 amino acids.

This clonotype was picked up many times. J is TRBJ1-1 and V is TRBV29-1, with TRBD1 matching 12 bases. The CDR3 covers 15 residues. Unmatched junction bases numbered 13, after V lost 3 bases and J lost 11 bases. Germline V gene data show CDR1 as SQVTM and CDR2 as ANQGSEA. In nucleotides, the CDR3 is TGCAGCGTTGATGGGGCCCCGGGACAGGGGGCATTGGCTTTCTTT. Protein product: CSVDGAPGQGALAFF.

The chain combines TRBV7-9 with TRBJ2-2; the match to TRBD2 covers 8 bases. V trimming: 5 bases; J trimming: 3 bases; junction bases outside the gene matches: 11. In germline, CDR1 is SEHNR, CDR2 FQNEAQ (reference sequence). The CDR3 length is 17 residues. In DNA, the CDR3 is TGTGCCAGCAGCAGCCCAGCGGGAGCCGGGTACACCGGGGAGCTGTTTTTT. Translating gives CASSSPAGAGYTGELFF.

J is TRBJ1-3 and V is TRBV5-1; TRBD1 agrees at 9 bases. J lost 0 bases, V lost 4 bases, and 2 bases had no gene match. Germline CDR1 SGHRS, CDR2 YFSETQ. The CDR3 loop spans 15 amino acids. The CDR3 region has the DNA TGCGCCAGCAGCCTGGACAGGGGCTCTGGAAACACCATATATTTT. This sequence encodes CASSLDRGSGNTIYF.

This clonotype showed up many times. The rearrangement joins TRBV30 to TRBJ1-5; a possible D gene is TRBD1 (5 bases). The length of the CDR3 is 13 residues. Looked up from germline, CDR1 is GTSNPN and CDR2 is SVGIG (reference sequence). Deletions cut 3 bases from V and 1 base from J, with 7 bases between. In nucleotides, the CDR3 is TGTGCCTGGAGCCGACAGAGCAATCAGCCCCAGCATTTT. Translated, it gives CAWSRQSNQPQHF.

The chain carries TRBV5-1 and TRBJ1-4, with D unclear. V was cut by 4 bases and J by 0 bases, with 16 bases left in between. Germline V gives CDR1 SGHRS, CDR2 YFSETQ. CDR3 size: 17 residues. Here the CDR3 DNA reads TGCGCCAGCAGCCTCCACCGTTGGACTCCAACTAATGAAAAACTGTTTTTT. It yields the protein CASSLHRWTPTNEKLFF.

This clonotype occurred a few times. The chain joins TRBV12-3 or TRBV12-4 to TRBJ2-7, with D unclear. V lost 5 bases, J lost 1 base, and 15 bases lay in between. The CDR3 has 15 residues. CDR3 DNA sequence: TGTGCCAGCAGTCCAGATGGGCGAAGTTCCTACGAGCAGTACTTC. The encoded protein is CASSPDGRSSYEQYF.

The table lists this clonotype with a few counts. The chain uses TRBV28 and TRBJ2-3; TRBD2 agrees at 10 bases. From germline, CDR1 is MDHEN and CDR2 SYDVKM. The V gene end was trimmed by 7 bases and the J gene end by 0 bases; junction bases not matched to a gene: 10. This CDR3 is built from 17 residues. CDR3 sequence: CASNKRGGPPSTDTQYF. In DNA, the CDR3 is TGTGCCAGCAATAAGCGGGGGGGCCCCCCCAGCACAGATACGCAGTATTTT.

CDR3 bases: TGTGCCCTAGCCCAGGTGCTGAACACTGAAGCTTTCTTT. Its protein product is CALAQVLNTEAFF. The chain combines TRBV7-6 with TRBJ1-1; D is undetermined. With 11 bases removed from V and 0 bases from J, the gap between germline ends came to 13 bases. The CDR3 runs to 13 residues. Per the germline V gene, CDR1 is SGHVS and CDR2 is FNYEAQ.

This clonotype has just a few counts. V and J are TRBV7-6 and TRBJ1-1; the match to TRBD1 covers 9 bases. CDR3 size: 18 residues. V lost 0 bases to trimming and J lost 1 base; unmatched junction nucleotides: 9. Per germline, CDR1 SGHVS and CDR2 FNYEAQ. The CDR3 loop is CASSLATGTGRRNTEAFF. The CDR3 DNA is TGTGCCAGCAGCTTAGCGACTGGGACAGGGAGAAGGAACACTGAAGCTTTCTTT.

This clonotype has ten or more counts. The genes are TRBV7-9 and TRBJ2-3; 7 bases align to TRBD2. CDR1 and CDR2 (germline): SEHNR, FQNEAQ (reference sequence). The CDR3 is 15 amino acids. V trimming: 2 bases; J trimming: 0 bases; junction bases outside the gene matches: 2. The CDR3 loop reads CASSLSSGSTDTQYF. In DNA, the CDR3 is TGTGCCAGCAGCTTATCTAGCGGAAGCACAGATACGCAGTATTTT.

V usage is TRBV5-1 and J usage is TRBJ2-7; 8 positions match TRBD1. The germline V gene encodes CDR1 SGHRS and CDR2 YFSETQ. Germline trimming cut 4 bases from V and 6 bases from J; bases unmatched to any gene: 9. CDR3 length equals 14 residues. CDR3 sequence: CASSVGQGGGEQYF. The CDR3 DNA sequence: TGCGCCAGCAGCGTCGGACAGGGTGGGGGCGAGCAGTACTTC.

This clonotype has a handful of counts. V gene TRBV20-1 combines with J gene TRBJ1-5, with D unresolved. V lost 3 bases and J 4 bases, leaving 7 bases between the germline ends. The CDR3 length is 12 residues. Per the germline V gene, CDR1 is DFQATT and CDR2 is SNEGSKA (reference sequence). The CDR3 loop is CSARGRNQPQHF. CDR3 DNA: TGCAGTGCTAGGGGCAGGAATCAGCCCCAGCATTTT.

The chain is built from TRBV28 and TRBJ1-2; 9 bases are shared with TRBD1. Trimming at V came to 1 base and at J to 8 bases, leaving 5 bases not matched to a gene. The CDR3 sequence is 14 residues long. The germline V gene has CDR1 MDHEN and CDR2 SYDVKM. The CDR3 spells CASSLYRGQVGYTF. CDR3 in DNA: TGTGCCAGCAGTTTATACAGGGGGCAGGTCGGCTACACCTTC.

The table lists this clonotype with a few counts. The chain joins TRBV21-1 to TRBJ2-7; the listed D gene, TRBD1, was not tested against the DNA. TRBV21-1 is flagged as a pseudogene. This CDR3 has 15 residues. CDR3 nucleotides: TGTGCCAGCAGCAATAAAAGCCCGGGCTTATACGAGCAGCACTTC. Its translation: CASSNKSPGLYEQHF.

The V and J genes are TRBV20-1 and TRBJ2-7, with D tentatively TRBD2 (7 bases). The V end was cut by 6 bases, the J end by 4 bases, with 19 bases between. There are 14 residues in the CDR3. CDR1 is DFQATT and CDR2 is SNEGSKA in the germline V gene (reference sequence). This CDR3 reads CSALVGGGSYEQYF. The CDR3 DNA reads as TGCAGTGCCCTCGTTGGGGGGGGCAGTTACGAGCAGTACTTC.

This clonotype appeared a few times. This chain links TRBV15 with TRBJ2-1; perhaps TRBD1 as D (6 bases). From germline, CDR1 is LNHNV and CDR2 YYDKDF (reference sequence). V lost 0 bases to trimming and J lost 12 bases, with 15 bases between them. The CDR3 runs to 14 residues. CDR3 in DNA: TGTGCCACCAGCAGAGATTTGACAGGTCTTTGGCAGTTCTTC. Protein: CATSRDLTGLWQFF.

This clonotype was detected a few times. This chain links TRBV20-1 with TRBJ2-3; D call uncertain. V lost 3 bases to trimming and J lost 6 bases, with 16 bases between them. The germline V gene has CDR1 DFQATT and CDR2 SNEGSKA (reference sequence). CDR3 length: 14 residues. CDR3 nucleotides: TGCAGTGCTAGGAGGCAGGAGAACGTGGATACGCAGTATTTT. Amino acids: CSARRQENVDTQYF.

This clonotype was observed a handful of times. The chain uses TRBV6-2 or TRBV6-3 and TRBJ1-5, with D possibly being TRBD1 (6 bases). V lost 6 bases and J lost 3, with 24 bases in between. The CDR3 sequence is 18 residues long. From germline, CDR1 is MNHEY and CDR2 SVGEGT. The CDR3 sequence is CASRPTGVSGKANQPQHF. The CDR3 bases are TGTGCCAGCAGGCCGACAGGAGTCTCGGGGAAGGCCAATCAGCCCCAGCATTTT.

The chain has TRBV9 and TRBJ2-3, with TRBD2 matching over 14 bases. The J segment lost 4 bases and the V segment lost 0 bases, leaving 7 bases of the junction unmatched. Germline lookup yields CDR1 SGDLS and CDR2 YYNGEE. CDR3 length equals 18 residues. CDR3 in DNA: TGTGCCAGCAGCGTAGGCCCACCGGGACTAGCGGGAGCAGATACGCAGTATTTT. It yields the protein CASSVGPPGLAGADTQYF.

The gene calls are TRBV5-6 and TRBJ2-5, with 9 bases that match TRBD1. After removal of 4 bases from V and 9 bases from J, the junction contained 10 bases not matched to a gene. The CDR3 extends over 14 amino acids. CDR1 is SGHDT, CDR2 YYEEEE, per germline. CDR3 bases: TGTGCCAGCAGCCGAGGACAGGGGCTGACGGCCCAGTACTTC. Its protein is CASSRGQGLTAQYF.

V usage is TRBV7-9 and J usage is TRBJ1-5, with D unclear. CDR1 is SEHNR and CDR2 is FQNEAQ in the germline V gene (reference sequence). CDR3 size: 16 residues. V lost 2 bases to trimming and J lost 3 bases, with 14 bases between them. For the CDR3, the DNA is TGTGCCAGCAGCTTAAGTCTTGGCGGTTTCAATCAGCCCCAGCATTTT. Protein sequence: CASSLSLGGFNQPQHF.

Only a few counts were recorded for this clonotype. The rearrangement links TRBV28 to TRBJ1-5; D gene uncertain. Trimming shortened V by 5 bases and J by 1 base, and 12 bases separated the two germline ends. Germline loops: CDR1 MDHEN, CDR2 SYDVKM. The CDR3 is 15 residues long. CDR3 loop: CASSPPGPSNQPQHF. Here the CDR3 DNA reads TGTGCCAGCAGTCCCCCTGGTCCGAGCAATCAGCCCCAGCATTTT.

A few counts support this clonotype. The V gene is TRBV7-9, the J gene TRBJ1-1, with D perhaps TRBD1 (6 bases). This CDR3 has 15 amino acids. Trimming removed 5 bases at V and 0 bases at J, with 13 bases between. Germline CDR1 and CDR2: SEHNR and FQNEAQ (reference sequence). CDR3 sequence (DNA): TGTGCCAGCAGCCCGGCGGGACACTTGAACACTGAAGCTTTCTTT. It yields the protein CASSPAGHLNTEAFF.

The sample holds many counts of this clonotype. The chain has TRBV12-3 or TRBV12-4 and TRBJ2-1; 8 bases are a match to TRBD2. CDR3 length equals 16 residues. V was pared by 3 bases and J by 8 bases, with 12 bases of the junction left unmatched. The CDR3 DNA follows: TGTGCCAGCAGTTTTCTGGCCGGGAGGGCTTTCGATGAGCAGTTCTTC. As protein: CASSFLAGRAFDEQFF.

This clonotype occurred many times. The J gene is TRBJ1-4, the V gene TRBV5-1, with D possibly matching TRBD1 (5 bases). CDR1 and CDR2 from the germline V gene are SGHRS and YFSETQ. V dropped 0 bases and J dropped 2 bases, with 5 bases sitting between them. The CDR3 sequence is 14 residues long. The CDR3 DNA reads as TGCGCCAGCAGCTTGGGACAGACTAATGAAAAACTGTTTTTT. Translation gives CASSLGQTNEKLFF.

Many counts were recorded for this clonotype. For the CDR3, the DNA is TGTGCCAGCAGTGAACCGACAGGGATGGGCAATCAGCCCCAGCATTTT. Translation gives CASSEPTGMGNQPQHF. The chain joins TRBV6-1 to TRBJ1-5; 7 nucleotides match TRBD1. The ends lost 2 bases at V and 2 bases at J; junction bases unmatched: 6. The V gene's germline CDR1 is MNHNS and CDR2 SASEGT. The CDR3 sequence is 16 residues long.